This T cell receptor beta chain was captured by sequencing in a study of CD8 T cells in Susac syndrome. An input of roughly 0.5 to 1 ug of RNA was subjected to reverse transcription using random hexamers. Amplification of TCR beta CDR3 spanned 54 Vbeta and 13 Jbeta via immunoSEQ multiplex PCR. TCRdb processed the immunoSEQ multiplex PCR reads anew with MiXCR; each CDR3 protein has one entry. The profile shows some 110,000 distinct CDR3 sequences, approximately 93% of them singletons. Between the trimmed V and J ends, which lost 4 bases and 0 bases, there was a span of 10 bases. Germline CDR1 and CDR2: SGDLS and YYNGEE. CDR3 length equals 15 residues.

Source material: CD4+ T cells from PBMCs. The chain couples TRBV9 to TRBJ2-2; a weak D match, TRBD2 (6 bases). The origin of this receptor is a human donor with multiple sclerosis. The CDR3 nucleotides are TGTGCCAGCAGCCCGCGGGGACCGAACACCGGGGAGCTGTTTTTT. Its translation is CASSPRGPNTGELFF. Drawing the rest from reference TRBV9 and TRBJ2-2, the complete variable domain is DSGVTQTPKHLITATGQRVTLRCSPRSGDLSVYWYQQSLDQGLQFLIQYYNGEERAKGNILERFSAQQFPDLHSELNLSSLELGDSALYFCASSPRGPNTGELFFGEGSRLTVL.